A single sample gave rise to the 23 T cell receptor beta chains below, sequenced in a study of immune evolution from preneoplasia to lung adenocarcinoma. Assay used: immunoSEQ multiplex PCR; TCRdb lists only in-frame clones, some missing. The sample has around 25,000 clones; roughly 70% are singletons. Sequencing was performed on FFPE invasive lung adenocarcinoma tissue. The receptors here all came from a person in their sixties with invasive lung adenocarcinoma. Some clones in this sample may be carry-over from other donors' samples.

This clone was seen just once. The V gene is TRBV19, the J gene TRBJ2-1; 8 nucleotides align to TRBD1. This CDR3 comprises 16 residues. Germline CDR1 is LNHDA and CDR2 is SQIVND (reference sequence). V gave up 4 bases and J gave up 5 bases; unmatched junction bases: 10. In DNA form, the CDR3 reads TGTGCCAGTAGTAAACTCAGGGGGCGGGATGACAATGAGCAGTTCTTC. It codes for CASSKLRGRDDNEQFF.

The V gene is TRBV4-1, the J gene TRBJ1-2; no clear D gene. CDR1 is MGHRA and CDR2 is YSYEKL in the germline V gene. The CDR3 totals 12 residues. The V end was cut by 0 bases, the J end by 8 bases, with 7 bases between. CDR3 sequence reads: CASSQERWGYTF. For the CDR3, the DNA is TGCGCCAGCAGCCAAGAGAGATGGGGCTACACCTTC.

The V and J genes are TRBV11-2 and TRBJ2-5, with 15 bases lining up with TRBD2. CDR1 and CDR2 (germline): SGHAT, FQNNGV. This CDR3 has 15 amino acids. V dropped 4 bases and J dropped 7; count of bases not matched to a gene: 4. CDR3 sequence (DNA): TGTGCCAGCAGCTCTCGGACTAGCGGGGGGGGGACCCAGTACTTC. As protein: CASSSRTSGGGTQYF.

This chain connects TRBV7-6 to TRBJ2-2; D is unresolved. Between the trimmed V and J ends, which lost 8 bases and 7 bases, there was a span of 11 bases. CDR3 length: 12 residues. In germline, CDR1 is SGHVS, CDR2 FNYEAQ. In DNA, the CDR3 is TGTGCCAGCGGGGTAGGGATCGGGGAGCTGTTTTTT. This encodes CASGVGIGELFF.

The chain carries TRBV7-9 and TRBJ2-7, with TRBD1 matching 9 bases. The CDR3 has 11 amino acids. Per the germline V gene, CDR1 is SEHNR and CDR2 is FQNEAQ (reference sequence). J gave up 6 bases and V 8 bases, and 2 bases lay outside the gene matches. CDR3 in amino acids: CASDRGAEQYF. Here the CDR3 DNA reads TGTGCCAGCGACAGGGGGGCCGAGCAGTACTTC.

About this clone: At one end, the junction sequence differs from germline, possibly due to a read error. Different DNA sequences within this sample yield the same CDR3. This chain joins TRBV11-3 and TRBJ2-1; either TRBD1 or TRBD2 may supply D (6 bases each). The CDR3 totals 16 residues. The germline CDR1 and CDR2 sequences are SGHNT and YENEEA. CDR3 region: CASSLGGGNSYNEQFF. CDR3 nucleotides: TGTGCCAGCAGCTTGGGGGGCGGGAACTCCTATAATGAGCAGTTCTTC.

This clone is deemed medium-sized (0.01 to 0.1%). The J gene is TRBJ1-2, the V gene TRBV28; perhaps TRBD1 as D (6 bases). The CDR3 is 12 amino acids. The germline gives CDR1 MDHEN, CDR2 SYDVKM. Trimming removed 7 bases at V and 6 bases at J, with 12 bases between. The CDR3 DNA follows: TGTGCCAGCACGTCACAGGGTCATGGCTACACCTTC. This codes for CASTSQGHGYTF.

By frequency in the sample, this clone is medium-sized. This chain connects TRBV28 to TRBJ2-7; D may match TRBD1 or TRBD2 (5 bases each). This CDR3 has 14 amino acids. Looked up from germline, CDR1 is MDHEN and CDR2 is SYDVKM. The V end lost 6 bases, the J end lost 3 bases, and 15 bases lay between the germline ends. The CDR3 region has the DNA TGTGCCAGCAGCTACGGACAAGGACTCTACGAGCAGTACTTC. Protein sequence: CASSYGQGLYEQYF. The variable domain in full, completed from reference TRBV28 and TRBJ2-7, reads DVKVTQSSRYLVKRTGEKVFLECVQDMDHENMFWYRQDPGLGLRLIYFSYDVKMKEKGDIPEGYSVSREKKERFSLILESASTNQTSMYLCASSYGQGLYEQYFGPGTRLTVT.

CDR3 sequence (DNA): TGTGCCAGCGGTCGGGTAGAGTACACTGAAGCTTTCTTT. It encodes CASGRVEYTEAFF. This chain connects TRBV2 to TRBJ1-1; no definite D call. Germline CDR1 reads SNHLY; CDR2 reads FYNNEI. This CDR3 region has 13 residues. Trimming took 8 bases from V and 3 from J, leaving 13 bases between them.

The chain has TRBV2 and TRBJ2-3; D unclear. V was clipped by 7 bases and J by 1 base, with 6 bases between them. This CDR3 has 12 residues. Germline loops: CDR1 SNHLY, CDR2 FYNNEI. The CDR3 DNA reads TGTGCCAGCAAACGACGCACAGATACGCAGTATTTT. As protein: CASKRRTDTQYF.

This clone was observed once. CDR3 in amino acids: CASTRATGDRRSGNTIYF. Written as DNA, the CDR3 is TGTGCCAGCACCAGGGCCACGGGAGACCGGCGCTCTGGAAACACCATATATTTT. This chain links TRBV7-9 with TRBJ1-3, with D possibly matching TRBD1 (5 bases). The germline gives CDR1 SEHNR, CDR2 FQNEAQ (reference sequence). V was pared by 7 bases and J by 0 bases, with 22 bases between. The CDR3 totals 18 residues.

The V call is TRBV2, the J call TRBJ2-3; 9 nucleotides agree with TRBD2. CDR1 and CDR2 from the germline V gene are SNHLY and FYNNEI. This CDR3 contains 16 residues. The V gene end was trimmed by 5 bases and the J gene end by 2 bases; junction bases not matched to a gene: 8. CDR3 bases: TGTGCCAGCAGTAAATGGGCGGGAGGGAACACAGATACGCAGTATTTT. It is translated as CASSKWAGGNTDTQYF.

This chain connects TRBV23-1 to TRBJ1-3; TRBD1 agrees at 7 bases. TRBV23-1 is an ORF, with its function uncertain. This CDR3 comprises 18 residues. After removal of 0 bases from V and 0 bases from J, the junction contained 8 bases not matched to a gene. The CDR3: CASSQSPGQSSSGNTIYF. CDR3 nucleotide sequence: TGCGCCAGCAGTCAATCCCCGGGACAGTCGAGCTCTGGAAACACCATATATTTT.

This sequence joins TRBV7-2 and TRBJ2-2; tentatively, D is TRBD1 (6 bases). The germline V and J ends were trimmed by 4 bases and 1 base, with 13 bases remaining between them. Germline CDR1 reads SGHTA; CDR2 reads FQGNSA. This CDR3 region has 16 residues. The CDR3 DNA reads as TGTGCCAGCAGCTCCTGGGGGACACAGAACACCGGGGAGCTGTTTTTT. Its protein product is CASSSWGTQNTGELFF.

The CDR3 nucleotides read TGTGCCACCAAACAGTTTCAGATGAACACTGAAGCTTTCTTT. It is translated as CATKQFQMNTEAFF. This chain connects TRBV6-5 to TRBJ1-1; D is ambiguous. V lost 10 bases and J 0 bases, leaving 15 bases between the germline ends. The CDR3 sequence is 14 residues long. The germline V gene has CDR1 MNHEY and CDR2 SVGAGI.

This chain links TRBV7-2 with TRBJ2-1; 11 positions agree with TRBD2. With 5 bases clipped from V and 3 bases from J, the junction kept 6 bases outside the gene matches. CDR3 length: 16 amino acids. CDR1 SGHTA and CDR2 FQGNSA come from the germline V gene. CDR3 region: CASSQYTSGSYNEQFF. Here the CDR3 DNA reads TGTGCCAGCAGCCAATATACTAGCGGGAGCTACAATGAGCAGTTCTTC.

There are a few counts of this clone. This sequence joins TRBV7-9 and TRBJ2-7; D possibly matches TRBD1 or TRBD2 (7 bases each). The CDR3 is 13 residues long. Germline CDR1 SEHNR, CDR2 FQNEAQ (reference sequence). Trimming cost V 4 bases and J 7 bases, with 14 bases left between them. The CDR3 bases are TGTGCCAGCAGCTCCCAGGGGGAGGGTGAGCAGTACTTC. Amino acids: CASSSQGEGEQYF.

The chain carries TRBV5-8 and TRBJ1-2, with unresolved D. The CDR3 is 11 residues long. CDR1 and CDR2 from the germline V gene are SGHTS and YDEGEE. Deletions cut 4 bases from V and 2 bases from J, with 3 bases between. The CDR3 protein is CASSGNYGYTF. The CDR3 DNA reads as TGTGCCAGCAGCGGGAACTATGGCTACACCTTC.

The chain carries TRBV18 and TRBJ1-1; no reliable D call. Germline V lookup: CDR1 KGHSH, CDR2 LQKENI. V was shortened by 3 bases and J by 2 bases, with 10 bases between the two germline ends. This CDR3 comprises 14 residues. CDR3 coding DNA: TGTGCCAGCTCACCTGTGTCGCGAAACACTGAAGCTTTCTTT. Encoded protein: CASSPVSRNTEAFF. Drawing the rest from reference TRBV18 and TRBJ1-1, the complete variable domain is NAGVMQNPRHLVRRRGQEARLRCSPMKGHSHVYWYRQLPEEGLKFMVYLQKENIIDESGMPKERFSAEFPKEGPSILRIQQVVRGDSAAYFCASSPVSRNTEAFFGQGTRLTVV.

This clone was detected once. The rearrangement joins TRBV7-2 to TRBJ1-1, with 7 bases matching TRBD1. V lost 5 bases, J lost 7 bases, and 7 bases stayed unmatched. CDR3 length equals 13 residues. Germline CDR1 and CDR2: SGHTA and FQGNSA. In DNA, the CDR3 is TGTGCCAGCAGCCACCTAGACAGGGATGAAGCTTTCTTT. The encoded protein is CASSHLDRDEAFF. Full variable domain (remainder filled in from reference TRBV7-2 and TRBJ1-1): GAGVSQSPSNKVTEKGKDVELRCDPISGHTALYWYRQSLGQGLEFLIYFQGNSAPDKSGLPSDRFSAERTGGSVSTLTIQRTQQEDSAVYLCASSHLDRDEAFFGQGTRLTVV.

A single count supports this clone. The DNA for the CDR3 is TGTGCCAGCAACCTACCTGGGACTGCGGAGCAGTTCTTC. Protein product: CASNLPGTAEQFF. The chain couples TRBV28 to TRBJ2-1; a weak D match, TRBD2 (6 bases). The CDR3 has 13 amino acids. CDR1 is MDHEN and CDR2 is SYDVKM in the germline V gene. The V end was cut by 7 bases, the J end by 10 bases, with 17 bases between.

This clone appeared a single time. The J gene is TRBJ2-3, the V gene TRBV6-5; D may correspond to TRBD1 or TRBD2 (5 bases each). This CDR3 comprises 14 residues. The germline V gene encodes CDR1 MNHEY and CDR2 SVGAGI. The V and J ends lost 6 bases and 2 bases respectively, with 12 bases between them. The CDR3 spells CASRRDVYTDTQYF. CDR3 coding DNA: TGTGCCAGCAGAAGGGACGTTTACACAGATACGCAGTATTTT.

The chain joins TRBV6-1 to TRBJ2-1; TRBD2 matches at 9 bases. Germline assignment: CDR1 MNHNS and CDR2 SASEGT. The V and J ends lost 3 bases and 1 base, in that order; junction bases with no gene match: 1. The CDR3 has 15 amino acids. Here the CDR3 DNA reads TGTGCCAGCAGTGATAGCGGGAGATCCTACAATGAGCAGTTCTTC. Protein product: CASSDSGRSYNEQFF.